The 24 T cell receptor beta chains presented below share a single source sample, sequenced in a study of beta chain features in type 1 diabetes. Overall study findings and caveats: Researchers report that Type 1 diabetes patients had moderately but significantly shorter TCRB CDR3s across all four CD4+ subsets.

Of the isolated RNA, all was reverse transcribed, and so the sequenced material was expressed TCRB transcripts. Data came from immunoSEQ multiplex PCR; TCRdb stores just in-frame clones and leaves some out. The sample yields 400,000 or so clones, roughly a tenth seen once. Which antigens these TCRs recognize remains unknown. Sequencing was done on a sample of central memory CD4+ T cells from blood. These receptors all come from a man aged 25 to 45 with type 1 diabetes.

The chain combines TRBV29-1 with TRBJ2-5, with 9 bases fitting TRBD2. V lost 8 bases to trimming and J lost 2 bases; unmatched junction nucleotides: 6. The V gene's germline CDR1 is SQVTM and CDR2 ANQGSEA. This CDR3 has 13 amino acids. The CDR3 region is CSCGRGGQETQYF. CDR3 DNA sequence: TGCAGCTGCGGGAGGGGGGGGCAAGAGACCCAGTACTTC.

This chain's CDR3 is CASSLSEETQYF. CDR3 bases: TGTGCCAGCAGCTTGTCAGAGGAGACCCAGTACTTC. This chain joins TRBV5-6 and TRBJ2-5; D is unclear. The germline V gene encodes CDR1 SGHDT and CDR2 YYEEEE. Trimming took off 1 base at V and 5 bases at J, with 6 bases between the two ends. This CDR3 spans 12 amino acids. Based on the CDR3 plus reference TRBV5-6 and TRBJ2-5, the full variable domain is DAGVTQSPTHLIKTRGQQVTLRCSPKSGHDTVSWYQQALGQGPQFIFQYYEEEERQRGNFPDRFSGHQFPNYSSELNVNALLLGDSALYLCASSLSEETQYFGPGTRLLVL.

This clone was found a few times. The CDR3 is CASSLWGTGDTGELFF. The CDR3 DNA is TGTGCCAGCAGTTTATGGGGGACAGGGGACACCGGGGAGCTGTTTTTT. This chain joins TRBV28 and TRBJ2-2, with 10 bases matching TRBD1. The CDR3 loop spans 16 amino acids. J lost 3 bases, V lost 0 bases, and 1 base had no gene match. The V gene's germline CDR1 is MDHEN and CDR2 SYDVKM.

This clone was detected a few times. The chain is built from TRBV10-1 and TRBJ2-7, with D hard to call. Germline V CDR1 and CDR2: WNHNN, SYGVQD (reference sequence). V lost 4 bases, J lost 5 bases, and 18 bases lay in between. This CDR3 region has 15 residues. The chain's CDR3 is CASSGNGRQADEQYF. The CDR3 nucleotides read TGCGCCAGCAGTGGAAATGGTCGCCAGGCGGACGAGCAGTACTTC.

This clone was observed many times. The V and J genes are TRBV2 and TRBJ2-2; TRBD1 matches at 7 bases. The V gene end was trimmed by 4 bases and the J gene end by 6 bases; junction bases not matched to a gene: 8. CDR3 length: 15 amino acids. Germline values: CDR1 SNHLY, CDR2 FYNNEI. The CDR3 loop is CASSGDRVGAGELFF. CDR3 nucleotides: TGTGCCAGCAGTGGAGACAGGGTCGGCGCCGGGGAGCTGTTTTTT.

The genes are TRBV4-2 and TRBJ1-1; possibly TRBD1 for D (5 bases). Between the trimmed V and J ends, which lost 0 bases and 3 bases, there was a span of 11 bases. This CDR3 contains 15 residues. The germline CDR1 and CDR2 sequences are LGHNA and YNFKEQ. Written as DNA, the CDR3 is TGTGCCAGCAGCCAAGATCTCGGGGGTGACACTGAAGCTTTCTTT. This sequence encodes CASSQDLGGDTEAFF.

This clone was observed many times. The chain is built from TRBV2 and TRBJ1-1; perhaps TRBD1 as D (5 bases). V was pared by 2 bases and J by 6 bases, with 7 bases between. In germline, CDR1 is SNHLY, CDR2 FYNNEI. CDR3 size: 12 residues. The chain's CDR3 is CASSEQGSEAFF. The CDR3 nucleotides read TGTGCCAGCAGTGAACAGGGCTCTGAAGCTTTCTTT.

J is TRBJ2-2 and V is TRBV2; 9 nucleotides align to TRBD1. The CDR3 runs to 15 residues. V gave up 6 bases and J gave up 7 bases; unmatched junction bases: 9. Germline V gives CDR1 SNHLY, CDR2 FYNNEI. The CDR3 sequence is CASSAGTGFGGELFF. The CDR3, as DNA: TGTGCCAGCAGCGCCGGGACAGGGTTTGGCGGGGAGCTGTTTTTT. Full variable domain (missing parts from reference TRBV2 and TRBJ2-2): EPEVTQTPSHQVTQMGQEVILRCVPISNHLYFYWYRQILGQKVEFLVSFYNNEISEKSEIFDDQFSVERPDGSNFTLKIRSTKLEDSAMYFCASSAGTGFGGELFFGEGSRLTVL.

This chain uses TRBV19 with TRBJ2-2, with D uncertain. V was clipped by 2 bases and J by 7 bases, with 8 bases between them. CDR3 length equals 13 residues. The V gene's germline CDR1 is LNHDA and CDR2 SQIVND (reference sequence). The CDR3 loop is CASSIQQSGELFF. The CDR3 nucleotides read TGTGCCAGTAGTATACAACAAAGCGGGGAGCTGTTTTTT.

This clone has more than one count but fewer than ten. The CDR3 loop reads CASSLPGGDGEQYF. CDR3 nucleotide sequence: TGTGCCAGCAGCTTACCCGGGGGGGATGGAGAGCAGTACTTC. The gene calls are TRBV7-2 and TRBJ2-7, with 8 bases matching TRBD2. This CDR3 has 14 amino acids. V gave up 2 bases and J gave up 7 bases; unmatched junction bases: 7. The germline CDR1 and CDR2 sequences are SGHTA and FQGNSA. The whole variable domain, filled in from reference TRBV7-2 and TRBJ2-7, reads GAGVSQSPSNKVTEKGKDVELRCDPISGHTALYWYRQSLGQGLEFLIYFQGNSAPDKSGLPSDRFSAERTGGSVSTLTIQRTQQEDSAVYLCASSLPGGDGEQYFGPGTRLTVT.

This clone was seen only a few times. The V and J genes are TRBV19 and TRBJ1-1; D might be TRBD1 (5 bases). Trimming shortened V by 0 bases and J by 4 bases, and 21 bases separated the two germline ends. The germline V gene has CDR1 LNHDA and CDR2 SQIVND (reference sequence). The CDR3 is 18 amino acids. The CDR3 sequence: CASSIDLFGGNRITEAFF. The CDR3 DNA sequence: TGTGCCAGTAGTATAGATCTATTTGGGGGTAACAGAATCACTGAAGCTTTCTTT.

V is TRBV5-6 and J is TRBJ1-5, with D unresolved. Germline lookup yields CDR1 SGHDT and CDR2 YYEEEE. This CDR3 region has 13 residues. Deletions cut 3 bases from V and 0 bases from J, with 4 bases between. The CDR3 coding sequence is TGTGCCAGCAGCTGGGATAGCAATCAGCCCCAGCATTTT. Translation: CASSWDSNQPQHF.

Many counts were recorded for this clone. This sequence joins TRBV27 and TRBJ2-3; TRBD2 might be the D (5 bases). Between the trimmed V and J ends, which lost 2 bases and 8 bases, there was a span of 8 bases. The CDR3 has 12 residues. CDR1 is MNHEY and CDR2 is SMNVEV in the germline V gene (reference sequence). CDR3 amino acids: CASSLPEGTQYF. CDR3 DNA: TGTGCCAGCAGTTTACCCGAGGGTACGCAGTATTTT.

The genes are TRBV4-1 and TRBJ2-2, with D possibly being TRBD2 (7 bases). Between the trimmed V and J ends, which lost 1 base and 9 bases, there was a span of 15 bases. The CDR3 contains 15 residues. Germline lookup yields CDR1 MGHRA and CDR2 YSYEKL. The CDR3 nucleotides read TGCGCCAGCAGCCAAGTAGGAGGGGGGGGCCGGGAGCTGTTTTTT. Encoded protein: CASSQVGGGGRELFF.

This clone was seen repeatedly, ten times or more. This chain links TRBV29-1 with TRBJ2-1, with TRBD2 matching over 9 bases. Trimming removed 5 bases from V and 6 bases from J; junction bases left unmatched: 8. This CDR3 is built from 14 residues. CDR1 SQVTM and CDR2 ANQGSEA come from the germline V gene. CDR3 sequence (DNA): TGCAGCGTTTACGGGACTAGCCGGTCCAATGAGCAGTTCTTC. As protein: CSVYGTSRSNEQFF.

This clone came up a few times. The gene calls are TRBV7-9 and TRBJ1-2, with 10 bases that match TRBD1. The germline CDR1 and CDR2 sequences are SEHNR and FQNEAQ (reference sequence). V shed 5 bases and J 6 bases; nucleotides not matched to a gene: 12. The CDR3 covers 16 residues. The CDR3 DNA is TGTGCCAGCAGCCCCACCGGGACAGGGGCCCCCCATGGCTACACCTTC. Its translation: CASSPTGTGAPHGYTF.

V gene TRBV4-2 combines with J gene TRBJ2-5; D might be TRBD2 (5 bases). Per the germline V gene, CDR1 is LGHNA and CDR2 is YNFKEQ. The V end was cut by 0 bases, the J end by 5 bases, with 13 bases between. This CDR3 is 15 amino acids long. The CDR3 spells CASSQDLLARETQYF. The CDR3 coding sequence is TGTGCCAGCAGCCAAGATCTTCTAGCCCGGGAGACCCAGTACTTC.

This clone was seen a few times. V is TRBV19 and J is TRBJ2-1; maybe TRBD2 (7 bases). V gave up 3 bases and J gave up 9 bases, with 18 bases separating them. Looked up from germline, CDR1 is LNHDA and CDR2 is SQIVND (reference sequence). This CDR3 has 15 residues. CDR3 loop: CASSIGGRERGEQFF. As DNA, the CDR3 is TGTGCCAGTAGTATTGGGGGGCGGGAGAGGGGTGAGCAGTTCTTC.

The J gene is TRBJ2-5, the V gene TRBV11-2, with D perhaps matching TRBD2 (5 bases). The end of the DNA fits TRBJ2-7 better, so the J call may be wrong. The CDR3 has 17 amino acids. Germline V gene lookup returns CDR1 SGHAT and CDR2 FQNNGV. DNA for the CDR3: TGTGCCAGCAGCTTAGAACGCGGTCCGAGGGCTCAGTACGAGCAGTACTTC. Its translation: CASSLERGPRAQYEQYF.

This clone was seen a few times. The chain employs TRBV5-4 and TRBJ2-5; D might be TRBD1 or TRBD2, each matching 5 bases. The V end was cut by 6 bases, the J end by 3 bases, with 15 bases between. This CDR3 spans 14 amino acids. Germline CDR1 SGHNT, CDR2 YYREEE (reference sequence). CDR3 coding DNA: TGTGCCAGCAAAACCTTGCAGGGAGAAGAGACCCAGTACTTC. Translating it yields CASKTLQGEETQYF.

This clone came up a few times. The chain uses TRBV20-1 and TRBJ1-4; unclear D gene. Germline loops: CDR1 DFQATT, CDR2 SNEGSKA (reference sequence). The CDR3 spans 11 residues. V dropped 1 base and J dropped 8 bases, with 5 bases sitting between them. CDR3: CSARVQEKLFF. The CDR3 DNA sequence: TGCAGTGCTAGAGTTCAAGAAAAACTGTTTTTT.

This clone was detected only a few times. The chain uses TRBV29-1 and TRBJ2-1, with 10 bases fitting TRBD2. V dropped 6 bases and J dropped 9; count of bases not matched to a gene: 14. The CDR3 extends over 15 amino acids. Germline CDR1 reads SQVTM; CDR2 reads ANQGSEA. The CDR3 DNA follows: TGCAGCGTCCGTTCTATAGCGGGAGGCCAGGGTGAGCAGTTCTTC. Translating it yields CSVRSIAGGQGEQFF.

In this sample, this clone turned up many times. The chain carries TRBV7-2 and TRBJ2-2; D is undetermined. The V end lost 3 bases, the J end lost 3 bases, and 8 bases lay between the germline ends. Germline assignment: CDR1 SGHTA and CDR2 FQGNSA. The CDR3 sequence is 14 residues long. The CDR3 bases are TGTGCCAGCAGCTTCCACGAATACACCGGGGAGCTGTTTTTT. This sequence encodes CASSFHEYTGELFF.

This chain uses TRBV2 with TRBJ2-5; the D gene is possibly TRBD2 (6 bases). CDR1 SNHLY and CDR2 FYNNEI come from the germline V gene. This CDR3 region has 12 residues. V was pared by 5 bases and J by 5 bases, with 9 bases between. CDR3: CASSSGRETQYF. The DNA for the CDR3 is TGTGCCAGCAGTTCGGGGAGGGAGACCCAGTACTTC.